This T cell receptor (beta chain) originates from a study of blood T cells in healthy people across ages. Regarding the study as a whole: CMV infection status of these donors was not known.

As to this clonotype: Its antigen is still unknown.

Sample-barcoded 5' priming and a J-beta primer mix drove a second PCR of 7 to 11 cycles. TCRdb re-called the 5' RACE reads with MiXCR, one entry per CDR3 protein. The table has about 900,000 distinct CDR3 sequences, roughly 60% seen once. The donors, all healthy, were Caucasians living in Russia, aged 6 to 90. The CDR3 totals 17 residues. Germline-derived CDR1 and CDR2 are PRHDT and FYEKMQ (reference sequence). Trimming stripped 7 bases from V and 1 base from J, with 20 bases between. The chain uses TRBV13 and TRBJ2-4, with a tentative D call TRBD2 (6 bases). The TCR comes from a man aged 30-40 years in good health. Sequenced: blood. CDR3 coding DNA: TGTGCCAGCAACTCGGAGGGCTTTGGCGGGGCCAAAAACATTCAGTACTTC. Protein product: CASNSEGFGGAKNIQYF.